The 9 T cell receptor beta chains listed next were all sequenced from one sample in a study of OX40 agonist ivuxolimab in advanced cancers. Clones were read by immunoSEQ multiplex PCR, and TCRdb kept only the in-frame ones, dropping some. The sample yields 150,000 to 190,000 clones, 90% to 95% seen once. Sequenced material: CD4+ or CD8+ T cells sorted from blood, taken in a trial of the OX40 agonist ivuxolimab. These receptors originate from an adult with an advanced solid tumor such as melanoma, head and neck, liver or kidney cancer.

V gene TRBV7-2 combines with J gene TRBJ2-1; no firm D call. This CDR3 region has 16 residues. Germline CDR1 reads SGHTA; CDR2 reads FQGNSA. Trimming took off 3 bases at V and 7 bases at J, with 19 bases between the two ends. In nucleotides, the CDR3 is TGTGCCAGCAGCTTTTCCGGACGCCTTCCTCCAAATGAGCAGTTCTTC. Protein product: CASSFSGRLPPNEQFF.

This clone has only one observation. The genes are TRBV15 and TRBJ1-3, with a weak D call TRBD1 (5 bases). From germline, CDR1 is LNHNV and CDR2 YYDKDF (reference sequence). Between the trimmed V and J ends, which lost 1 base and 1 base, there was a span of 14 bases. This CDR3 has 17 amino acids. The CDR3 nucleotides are TGTGCCACCAGCAGAGGGCCGCTCAGGGTTTCTGGAAACACCATATATTTT. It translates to CATSRGPLRVSGNTIYF.

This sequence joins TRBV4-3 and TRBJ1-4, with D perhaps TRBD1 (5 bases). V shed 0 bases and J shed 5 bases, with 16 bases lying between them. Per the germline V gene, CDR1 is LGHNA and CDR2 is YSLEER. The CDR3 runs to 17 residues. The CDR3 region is CASSQDETRGTNEKLFF. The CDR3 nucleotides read TGCGCCAGCAGCCAAGATGAGACGCGGGGGACCAATGAAAAACTGTTTTTT.

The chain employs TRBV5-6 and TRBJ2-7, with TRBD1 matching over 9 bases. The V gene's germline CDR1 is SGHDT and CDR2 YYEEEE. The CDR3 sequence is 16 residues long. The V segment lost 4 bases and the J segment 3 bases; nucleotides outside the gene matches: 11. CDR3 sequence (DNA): TGTGCCAGCAGCCCCAGAGGGACAGGGAACCTCTACGAGCAGTACTTC. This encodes CASSPRGTGNLYEQYF. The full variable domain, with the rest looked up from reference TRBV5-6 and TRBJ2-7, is DAGVTQSPTHLIKTRGQQVTLRCSPKSGHDTVSWYQQALGQGPQFIFQYYEEEERQRGNFPDRFSGHQFPNYSSELNVNALLLGDSALYLCASSPRGTGNLYEQYFGPGTRLTVT.

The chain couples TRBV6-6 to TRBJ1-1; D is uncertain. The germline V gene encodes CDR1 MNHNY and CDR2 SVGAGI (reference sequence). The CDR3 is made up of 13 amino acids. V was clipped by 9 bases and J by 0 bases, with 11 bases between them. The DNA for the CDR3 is TGTGCCAGTGTCAAGGACCTGAACACTGAAGCTTTCTTT. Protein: CASVKDLNTEAFF.

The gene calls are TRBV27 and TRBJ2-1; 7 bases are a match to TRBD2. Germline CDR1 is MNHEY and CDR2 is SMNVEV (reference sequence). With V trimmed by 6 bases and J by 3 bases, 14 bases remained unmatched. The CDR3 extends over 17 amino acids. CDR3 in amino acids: CASSPGGREPLYNEQFF. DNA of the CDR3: TGTGCCAGCAGCCCCGGAGGGCGGGAGCCCCTCTACAATGAGCAGTTCTTC.

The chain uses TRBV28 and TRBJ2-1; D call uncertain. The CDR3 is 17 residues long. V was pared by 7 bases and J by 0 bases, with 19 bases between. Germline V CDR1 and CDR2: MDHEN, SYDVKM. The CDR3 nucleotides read TGTGCCAGCAAGCCGGGTGGGTCCCCAAGCTCCTACAATGAGCAGTTCTTC. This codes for CASKPGGSPSSYNEQFF.

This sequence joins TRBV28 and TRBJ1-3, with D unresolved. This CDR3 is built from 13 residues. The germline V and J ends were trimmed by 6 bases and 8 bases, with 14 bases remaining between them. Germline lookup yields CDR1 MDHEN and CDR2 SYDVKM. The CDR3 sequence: CASRLGGRDTIYF. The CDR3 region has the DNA TGTGCCAGCAGATTGGGAGGGAGGGACACCATATATTTT.

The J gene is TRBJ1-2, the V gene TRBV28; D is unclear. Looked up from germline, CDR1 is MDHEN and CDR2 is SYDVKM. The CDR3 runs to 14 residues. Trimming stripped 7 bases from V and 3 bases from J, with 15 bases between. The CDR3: CASIPDTDDYGYTF. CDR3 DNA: TGTGCCAGCATCCCCGACACGGACGACTATGGCTACACCTTC.